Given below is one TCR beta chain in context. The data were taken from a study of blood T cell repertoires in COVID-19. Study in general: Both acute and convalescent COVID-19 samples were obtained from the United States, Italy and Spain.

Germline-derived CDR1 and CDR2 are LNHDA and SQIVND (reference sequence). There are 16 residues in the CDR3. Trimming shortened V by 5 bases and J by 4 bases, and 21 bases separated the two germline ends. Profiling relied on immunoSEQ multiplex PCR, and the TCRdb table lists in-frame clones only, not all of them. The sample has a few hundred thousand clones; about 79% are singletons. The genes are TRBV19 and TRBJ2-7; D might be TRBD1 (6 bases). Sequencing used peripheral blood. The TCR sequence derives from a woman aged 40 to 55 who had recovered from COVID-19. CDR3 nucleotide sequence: TGTGCCAGTAGTCCAGAAAGAGGGGGACAAGGGTACGAGCAGTACTTC. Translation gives CASSPERGGQGYEQYF.